A single sample gave rise to the 27 T cell receptor beta chains below, sequenced in a study of shared clonotypes between healthy human individuals. The table came from immunoSEQ multiplex PCR; TCRdb's copy has only in-frame clones and leaves some out. Among about 2.4 million clones listed, over 85% were seen once. The specimen sequenced was naive CD4+ T cells sorted from blood. The subset is: CD45RA+ positively selected. The receptor set was obtained from a man between 18 and 29 years old in good health.

The chain combines TRBV6-5 with TRBJ1-2, with D maybe TRBD1 (5 bases). The V and J ends lost 7 bases and 5 bases respectively, with 17 bases between them. CDR1 and CDR2 (germline): MNHEY, SVGAGI. CDR3 length equals 14 residues. DNA of the CDR3: TGTGCCAGCACGGAGGTTTCGGGGGGATATGGCTACACCTTC. As protein: CASTEVSGGYGYTF.

The J gene is TRBJ1-1, the V gene TRBV11-2; D call uncertain. The V and J ends lost 2 bases and 7 bases respectively, with 5 bases between them. There are 11 residues in the CDR3. CDR1 and CDR2 (germline): SGHAT, FQNNGV. The CDR3 here is CASSLTYEAFF. The CDR3 DNA sequence: TGTGCCAGCAGCTTAACATATGAAGCTTTCTTT.

V gene TRBV7-2 combines with J gene TRBJ2-4; D tentatively fits TRBD1 or TRBD2 (5 bases each). The V end lost 3 bases, the J end lost 1 base, and 10 bases lay between the germline ends. CDR3 length: 15 amino acids. CDR1 and CDR2 from the germline V gene are SGHTA and FQGNSA. The CDR3 sequence: CASSFGGRAKNIQYF. The CDR3 bases are TGTGCCAGCAGCTTTGGGGGACGTGCCAAAAACATTCAGTACTTC.

The chain joins TRBV30 to TRBJ2-6, with D possibly TRBD2 on 7 matching bases. With 5 bases removed from V and 0 bases from J, the gap between germline ends came to 8 bases. The CDR3 is made up of 14 amino acids. Germline V lookup: CDR1 GTSNPN, CDR2 SVGIG (reference sequence). The CDR3 spells CAWGGASGANVLTF. CDR3 nucleotide sequence: TGTGCCTGGGGGGGGGCCTCTGGGGCCAACGTCCTGACTTTC.

The rearrangement links TRBV7-2 to TRBJ1-5, with D uncertain. CDR3 length: 15 amino acids. The V and J ends lost 1 base and 6 bases respectively, with 13 bases between them. Germline V gives CDR1 SGHTA, CDR2 FQGNSA. CDR3 loop: CASSLESAAGQPQHF. As DNA, the CDR3 is TGTGCCAGCAGCTTAGAGTCGGCGGCGGGTCAGCCCCAGCATTTT.

The rearrangement joins TRBV5-1 to TRBJ2-7; D possibly uses TRBD1 or TRBD2 (5 bases each). Germline CDR1 and CDR2: SGHRS and YFSETQ. V lost 0 bases to trimming and J lost 2 bases, with 15 bases between them. CDR3 length: 16 amino acids. CDR3 DNA sequence: TGCGCCAGCAGCTTGGCCCTCGGGACGGGGACCTACGAGCAGTACTTC. This encodes CASSLALGTGTYEQYF.

On this clone: Distinct nucleotide sequences in the sample also encode this CDR3. The J gene is TRBJ2-7, the V gene TRBV10-1; possibly TRBD2 for D (5 bases). The CDR3 totals 11 residues. V was trimmed by 4 bases and J by 4 bases, leaving 5 bases between them. Germline V gene data show CDR1 as WNHNN and CDR2 as SYGVQD (reference sequence). CDR3 nucleotide sequence: TGCGCCAGCAGTGGAGGGTACGAGCAGTACTTC. Protein sequence: CASSGGYEQYF.

CDR3 amino acids: CASSDRPYEQYF. The DNA of the CDR3 is TGCGCCAGCAGTGATCGGCCCTACGAGCAGTACTTC. This chain joins TRBV10-1 and TRBJ2-7; D gene uncertain. In germline, CDR1 is WNHNN, CDR2 SYGVQD (reference sequence). V lost 3 bases and J lost 2, with 5 bases in between. This CDR3 spans 12 amino acids.

This chain links TRBV6-1 with TRBJ2-3; D unclear. The germline CDR1 and CDR2 sequences are MNHNS and SASEGT. V lost 5 bases and J lost 2, with 14 bases in between. The CDR3 sequence is 15 residues long. CDR3 residues: CASSIAADLTDTQYF. As DNA, the CDR3 is TGTGCCAGCAGTATTGCAGCCGACCTCACAGATACGCAGTATTTT.

The chain links TRBV5-4 to TRBJ1-2, with D possibly being TRBD1 (6 bases). CDR1 is SGHNT, CDR2 YYREEE, per germline (reference sequence). The CDR3 extends over 15 amino acids. Trimming shortened V by 4 bases and J by 1 base, and 14 bases separated the two germline ends. CDR3 in DNA: TGTGCCAGCAGCCCTAGACAGGCCCTTAACTATGGCTACACCTTC. The encoded protein is CASSPRQALNYGYTF.

The DNA for the CDR3 is TGTGCCATCAGTGTTGGCTTCCAGTCTCCCTCATGGTCCTACGAGCAGTACTTC. Its translation: CAISVGFQSPSWSYEQYF. The chain employs TRBV10-3 and TRBJ2-7; no clear D gene. The CDR3 is 18 amino acids. CDR1 and CDR2 (germline): ENHRY, SYGVKD. Deletions cut 4 bases from V and 1 base from J, with 23 bases between.

The rearrangement joins TRBV6-1 to TRBJ1-5; no reliable D call. Trimming removed 9 bases from V and 0 bases from J, with 15 bases in between. This CDR3 region has 15 residues. Germline lookup yields CDR1 MNHNS and CDR2 SASEGT. In DNA, the CDR3 is TGTGCCAGACCTATCCCCGGTATTAGCAATCAGCCCCAGCATTTT. Encoded protein: CARPIPGISNQPQHF.

For this clone: Additional DNA sequences in this sample encode the identical CDR3. V is TRBV9 and J is TRBJ2-1; tentatively, D is TRBD2 (6 bases). Germline CDR1 reads SGDLS; CDR2 reads YYNGEE. CDR3 size: 15 residues. V lost 0 bases to trimming and J lost 4 bases, with 11 bases between them. Here the CDR3 DNA reads TGTGCCAGCAGCGTAGTCAGTGGGGGGTACAATGAGCAGTTCTTC. Protein sequence: CASSVVSGGYNEQFF.

The gene calls are TRBV30 and TRBJ1-2; the match to TRBD1 covers 8 bases. The CDR3 consists of 11 residues. Germline lookup yields CDR1 GTSNPN and CDR2 SVGIG (reference sequence). The CDR3: CGYRGGDGYTF. The CDR3 DNA follows: TGTGGCTACAGGGGGGGGGATGGCTACACCTTC.

A remark on this clone: This specimen includes other DNA sequences encoding the same CDR3. The rearrangement links TRBV6-5 to TRBJ2-6, with a weak D call TRBD1 (6 bases). Germline CDR1 and CDR2: MNHEY and SVGAGI. CDR3 size: 14 residues. The germline V and J ends were trimmed by 7 bases and 2 bases, with 9 bases remaining between them. The CDR3 nucleotides are TGTGCCAGCACCAGGGGCGCTGGGGCCAACGTCCTGACTTTC. This gives the protein CASTRGAGANVLTF.

The gene calls are TRBV30 and TRBJ1-2; D is possibly TRBD1 (5 bases). V lost 8 bases, J lost 5 bases, and 18 bases lay in between. This CDR3 contains 13 residues. Germline V gene data show CDR1 as GTSNPN and CDR2 as SVGIG (reference sequence). This CDR3 reads CATSTASPYGYTF. The CDR3 DNA reads TGTGCCACCTCGACAGCCTCGCCTTATGGCTACACCTTC.

This clone was seen just once. The chain employs TRBV6-1 and TRBJ2-5, with TRBD1 identical over 11 bases. This CDR3 comprises 15 residues. Looked up from germline, CDR1 is MNHNS and CDR2 is SASEGT. The trim removed 6 bases at V and 3 bases at J, leaving 6 bases unmatched. CDR3 in amino acids: CASRLGTGGEETQYF. The DNA for the CDR3 is TGTGCCAGCAGACTGGGGACAGGGGGTGAAGAGACCCAGTACTTC.

The chain carries TRBV5-6 and TRBJ2-5; D is unclear. Germline CDR1 SGHDT, CDR2 YYEEEE. This CDR3 is 17 amino acids long. The V end was cut by 4 bases, the J end by 3 bases, with 22 bases between. The CDR3 bases are TGTGCCAGCAGCGTATCGGTGGCATATTCTTCGGAAGAGACCCAGTACTTC. Protein product: CASSVSVAYSSEETQYF.

To note about this clone: This sample includes further DNA sequences coding for the same CDR3. The rearrangement joins TRBV2 to TRBJ1-1; D gene ambiguous. The CDR3 spans 13 residues. V lost 6 bases and J 1 base, leaving 9 bases between the germline ends. Germline loops: CDR1 SNHLY, CDR2 FYNNEI. The CDR3 loop is CASSGPGNTEAFF. The DNA of the CDR3 is TGTGCCAGCAGCGGTCCGGGGAACACTGAAGCTTTCTTT. The full variable domain, in which reference TRBV2 and TRBJ1-1 provide the parts outside the CDR3, is EPEVTQTPSHQVTQMGQEVILRCVPISNHLYFYWYRQILGQKVEFLVSFYNNEISEKSEIFDDQFSVERPDGSNFTLKIRSTKLEDSAMYFCASSGPGNTEAFFGQGTRLTVV.

This clone was counted once. The chain joins TRBV5-8 to TRBJ1-5; D remains ambiguous. Per the germline V gene, CDR1 is SGHTS and CDR2 is YDEGEE. The CDR3 contains 15 residues. Trimming removed 2 bases from V and 0 bases from J, with 9 bases in between. CDR3 coding DNA: TGTGCCAGCAGCTTCGCCGGGAATAGCAATCAGCCCCAGCATTTT. It specifies CASSFAGNSNQPQHF.

This chain connects TRBV5-1 to TRBJ1-3; 10 bases align to TRBD1. The CDR3 has 18 amino acids. V was clipped by 0 bases and J by 8 bases; unmatched bases: 14. Looked up from germline, CDR1 is SGHRS and CDR2 is YFSETQ. CDR3 sequence (DNA): TGCGCCAGCAGCTTGGGTGGGGACAGGGGCCCTCACCGGGACACCATATATTTT. It translates to CASSLGGDRGPHRDTIYF.

CDR3 in DNA: TGTGCCAGCGCCCTGACGGATGAAAAACTGTTTTTT. It specifies CASALTDEKLFF. J is TRBJ1-4 and V is TRBV6-5, with D uncertain. The germline V gene encodes CDR1 MNHEY and CDR2 SVGAGI. The CDR3 sequence is 12 residues long. The ends were cut back, 8 bases at V and 6 bases at J, with 10 bases in the middle.

The chain links TRBV4-1 to TRBJ1-1, with D possibly being TRBD1 (5 bases). The CDR3 is 11 residues long. Trimming cost V 2 bases and J 7 bases, with 5 bases left between them. In germline, CDR1 is MGHRA, CDR2 YSYEKL. CDR3 sequence reads: CASSQRGEAFF. In DNA form, the CDR3 reads TGCGCCAGCAGCCAAAGGGGTGAAGCTTTCTTT.

The chain uses TRBV5-1 and TRBJ2-7; the match to TRBD2 covers 9 bases. Germline CDR1 and CDR2: SGHRS and YFSETQ. The CDR3 spans 16 residues. The trim removed 0 bases at V and 1 base at J, leaving 5 bases unmatched. CDR3 region: CASSLGGGALSYEQYF. The DNA of the CDR3 is TGCGCCAGCAGCTTGGGCGGGGGGGCCTTGTCCTACGAGCAGTACTTC. Filled out from reference TRBV5-1 and TRBJ2-7, the complete variable domain reads KAGVTQTPRYLIKTRGQQVTLSCSPISGHRSVSWYQQTPGQGLQFLFEYFSETQRNKGNFPGRFSGRQFSNSRSEMNVSTLELGDSALYLCASSLGGGALSYEQYFGPGTRLTVT.

The chain carries TRBV5-4 and TRBJ2-7, with TRBD1 matching over 10 bases. With V trimmed by 1 base and J by 3 bases, 4 bases remained unmatched. Per germline, CDR1 SGHNT and CDR2 YYREEE (reference sequence). CDR3 length: 15 amino acids. DNA for the CDR3: TGTGCCAGCAGCTTGTTAGGGACAGGGGACTACGAGCAGTACTTC. Residues: CASSLLGTGDYEQYF.

V usage is TRBV7-9 and J usage is TRBJ2-3; D unclear. The germline V gene has CDR1 SEHNR and CDR2 FQNEAQ (reference sequence). Trimming took off 1 base at V and 4 bases at J, with 6 bases between the two ends. This CDR3 region has 13 residues. The CDR3 DNA reads TGTGCCAGCAGCTTAGGGCCGGCAGATACGCAGTATTTT. Translated, it gives CASSLGPADTQYF.

The rearrangement joins TRBV7-2 to TRBJ2-7; D remains unclear. The CDR3 is 15 amino acids. Trimming shortened V by 4 bases and J by 3 bases, and 16 bases separated the two germline ends. Germline CDR1 reads SGHTA; CDR2 reads FQGNSA. CDR3 sequence: CASSSPPGRYYEQYF. In DNA, the CDR3 is TGTGCCAGCAGCTCCCCCCCGGGCCGATACTACGAGCAGTACTTC. The variable domain in full, with the rest retrieved from reference TRBV7-2 and TRBJ2-7, is GAGVSQSPSNKVTEKGKDVELRCDPISGHTALYWYRQSLGQGLEFLIYFQGNSAPDKSGLPSDRFSAERTGGSVSTLTIQRTQQEDSAVYLCASSSPPGRYYEQYFGPGTRLTVT.